This T cell receptor (beta chain) was obtained from a study of cytomegalovirus exposure and HLA in healthy donors. The study's findings and limits: In an earlier analysis, about 87% or about 30%: the productive usage of most TCR beta V segments.

PCR amplification relied on 60 Vbeta primers (plus 13 Jbeta primers). Assay: immunoSEQ multiplex PCR; the TCRdb copy retains only in-frame clones and omits some. This table holds about 160,000 clones, 80% found once. From germline, CDR1 is SGHTS and CDR2 YDEGEE. Trimming left V 5 bases short and J 2 bases short, with 11 bases between. The CDR3 length is 13 residues. About this clone itself: Its cognate antigen is unknown.

Sequencing input: PBMCs. The rearrangement links TRBV5-8 to TRBJ2-7, with D tentatively TRBD1 (6 bases). The receptor comes from a woman aged 45-65 years in good health and CMV-seronegative. The CDR3 reads CASRRQAPYEQYF. The CDR3 nucleotides are TGTGCCAGCAGAAGACAGGCCCCCTACGAGCAGTACTTC.